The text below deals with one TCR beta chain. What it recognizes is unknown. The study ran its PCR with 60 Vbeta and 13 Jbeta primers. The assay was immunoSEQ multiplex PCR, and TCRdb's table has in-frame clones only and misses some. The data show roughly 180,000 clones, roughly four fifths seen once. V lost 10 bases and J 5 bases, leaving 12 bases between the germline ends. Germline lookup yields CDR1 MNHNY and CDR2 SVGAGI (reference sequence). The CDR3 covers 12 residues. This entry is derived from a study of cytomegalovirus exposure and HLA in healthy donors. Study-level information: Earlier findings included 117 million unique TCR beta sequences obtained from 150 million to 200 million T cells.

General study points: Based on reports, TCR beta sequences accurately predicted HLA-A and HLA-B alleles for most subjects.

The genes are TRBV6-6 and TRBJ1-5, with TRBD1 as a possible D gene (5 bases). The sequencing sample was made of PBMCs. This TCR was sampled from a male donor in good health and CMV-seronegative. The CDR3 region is CATERGDQPQHF. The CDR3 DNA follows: TGTGCCACCGAGCGGGGGGATCAGCCCCAGCATTTT.